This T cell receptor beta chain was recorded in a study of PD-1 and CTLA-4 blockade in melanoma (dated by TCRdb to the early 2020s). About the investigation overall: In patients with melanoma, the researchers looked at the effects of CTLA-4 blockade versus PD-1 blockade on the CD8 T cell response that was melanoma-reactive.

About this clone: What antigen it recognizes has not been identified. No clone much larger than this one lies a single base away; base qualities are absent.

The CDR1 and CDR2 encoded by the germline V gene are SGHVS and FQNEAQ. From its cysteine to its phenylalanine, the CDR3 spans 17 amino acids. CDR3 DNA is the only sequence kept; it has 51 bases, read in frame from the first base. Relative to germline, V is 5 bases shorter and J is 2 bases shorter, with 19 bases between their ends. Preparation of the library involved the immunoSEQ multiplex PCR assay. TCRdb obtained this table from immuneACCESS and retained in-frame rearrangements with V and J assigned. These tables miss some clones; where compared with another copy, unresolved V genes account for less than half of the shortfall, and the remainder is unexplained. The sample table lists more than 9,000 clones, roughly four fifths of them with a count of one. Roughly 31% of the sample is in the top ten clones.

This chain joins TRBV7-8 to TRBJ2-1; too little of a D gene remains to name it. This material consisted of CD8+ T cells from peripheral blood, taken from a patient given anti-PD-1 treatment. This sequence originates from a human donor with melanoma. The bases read TGTGCCAGCAGCCCCACAGTAACGGAGACCCCCTACAATGAGCAGTTCTTC. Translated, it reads CASSPTVTETPYNEQFF.